Presented here are 21 T cell receptor beta chains from one specimen sequenced in a study of blood T cell repertoires in COVID-19. Assay used: immunoSEQ multiplex PCR; TCRdb lists only in-frame clones, some missing. The profile shows 50,000 to 70,000 clones, 80% to 90% of them singletons. The material sequenced was peripheral blood. The receptor set was obtained from a woman aged 60-75 years with acute or convalescent COVID-19.

The CDR3 DNA reads TGTGCCAGCAGGCTAGACAGGGGGCGCGAAGATACGCAGTATTTT. It encodes CASRLDRGREDTQYF. The chain combines TRBV6-5 with TRBJ2-3, with 10 bases identical to TRBD1. V lost 6 bases and J lost 5; bases outside the gene matches: 8. From germline, CDR1 is MNHEY and CDR2 SVGAGI. This CDR3 has 15 residues.

The genes are TRBV19 and TRBJ1-4; D is ambiguous. The CDR3 is 15 amino acids. V was pared by 0 bases and J by 1 base, with 6 bases between. Germline lookup yields CDR1 LNHDA and CDR2 SQIVND (reference sequence). This CDR3 is CASSIEAETNEKLFF. CDR3 nucleotide sequence: TGTGCCAGTAGTATAGAGGCAGAAACTAATGAAAAACTGTTTTTT.

This clone was observed a handful of times. This chain joins TRBV10-3 and TRBJ1-5; D is possibly TRBD1 (6 bases). Germline V gene data show CDR1 as ENHRY and CDR2 as SYGVKD. V was clipped by 3 bases and J by 1 base, with 13 bases between them. The CDR3 length is 16 residues. For the CDR3, the DNA is TGTGCCATCAGTGAATCGGGGGGGCCGAGCAATCAGCCCCAGCATTTT. This sequence encodes CAISESGGPSNQPQHF.

The chain joins TRBV7-3 to TRBJ1-2, with D perhaps matching TRBD1 (5 bases). In germline, CDR1 is SGHTA, CDR2 FQGTGA. There are 14 residues in the CDR3. Trimming took off 5 bases at V and 6 bases at J, with 16 bases between the two ends. CDR3 DNA sequence: TGTGCCAGCAGCCTACAGCAGGTGGGGCATGGCTACACCTTC. Protein: CASSLQQVGHGYTF. Filled out from reference TRBV7-3 and TRBJ1-2, the complete variable domain reads GAGVSQTPSNKVTEKGKYVELRCDPISGHTALYWYRQSLGQGPEFLIYFQGTGAADDSGLPNDRFFAVRPEGSVSTLKIQRTERGDSAVYLCASSLQQVGHGYTFGSGTRLTVV.

This chain connects TRBV11-2 to TRBJ1-2, with D unresolved. Looked up from germline, CDR1 is SGHAT and CDR2 is FQNNGV. The ends were cut back, 0 bases at V and 2 bases at J, with 10 bases in the middle. The CDR3 covers 15 residues. The CDR3 bases are TGTGCCAGCAGCTTAGACCCACAAACGAACTATGGCTACACCTTC. As protein: CASSLDPQTNYGYTF.

The chain couples TRBV5-1 to TRBJ2-6; TRBD1 matches at 8 bases. This CDR3 has 19 residues. Germline assignment: CDR1 SGHRS and CDR2 YFSETQ. V lost 0 bases, J lost 3 bases, and 11 bases stayed unmatched. CDR3 residues: CASSLARSGGAYGANVLTF. The CDR3 nucleotides are TGCGCCAGCAGCTTGGCTCGGTCAGGGGGCGCTTATGGGGCCAACGTCCTGACTTTC.

This chain joins TRBV5-8 and TRBJ2-2; 8 positions agree with TRBD1. Germline CDR1 is SGHTS and CDR2 is YDEGEE. Trimming cost V 4 bases and J 6 bases; bases outside gene matches: 8. This CDR3 contains 15 residues. The CDR3 DNA is TGTGCCAGCAGCCCCGGACAGGGAAAGTCCGGGGAGCTGTTTTTT. It yields the protein CASSPGQGKSGELFF.

The chain has TRBV10-3 and TRBJ1-1; 11 bases match TRBD1. The CDR3 spans 14 residues. Germline V gene data show CDR1 as ENHRY and CDR2 as SYGVKD. The V segment lost 5 bases and the J segment 5 bases; nucleotides outside the gene matches: 4. DNA of the CDR3: TGTGCCATCAGTTTAGGACAGGGGGCGACTGAAGCTTTCTTT. Its protein is CAISLGQGATEAFF.

CDR3 residues: CASSLSQGSSGNTIYF. The CDR3 DNA follows: TGTGCCAGCAGCTTATCCCAGGGGAGCTCTGGAAACACCATATATTTT. V is TRBV5-4 and J is TRBJ1-3, with TRBD1 as a possible D gene (6 bases). From germline, CDR1 is SGHNT and CDR2 YYREEE (reference sequence). Trimming took off 2 bases at V and 0 bases at J, with 12 bases between the two ends. The CDR3 spans 16 residues. Complete variable domain (other parts from reference TRBV5-4 and TRBJ1-3): ETGVTQSPTHLIKTRGQQVTLRCSSQSGHNTVSWYQQALGQGPQFIFQYYREEENGRGNFPPRFSGLQFPNYSSELNVNALELDDSALYLCASSLSQGSSGNTIYFGEGSWLTVV.

The chain is built from TRBV11-2 and TRBJ2-1; 8 bases line up with TRBD1. There are 15 residues in the CDR3. The germline V gene encodes CDR1 SGHAT and CDR2 FQNNGV. V shed 5 bases and J 1 base; nucleotides not matched to a gene: 4. The CDR3 coding sequence is TGTGCCAGCAGCGAGACAGGGGTTTCCTACAATGAGCAGTTCTTC. Translating gives CASSETGVSYNEQFF.

Only one count was recorded for this clone. The gene calls are TRBV5-5 and TRBJ2-7; 8 nucleotides agree with TRBD2. From germline, CDR1 is SGHKS and CDR2 YYEKEE (reference sequence). J lost 0 bases, V lost 1 base, and 3 bases had no gene match. The CDR3 runs to 15 residues. CDR3 protein: CASSLSSGNSYEQYF. As DNA, the CDR3 is TGTGCCAGCAGCTTGAGTAGCGGGAACTCCTACGAGCAGTACTTC.

This clone was seen more than once but under ten times. The chain couples TRBV12-2 to TRBJ1-1. TRBV12-2 has pseudogene status. This CDR3 spans 14 amino acids. DNA for the CDR3: TGTGCAAGTCGCTTAGACGGTGGTCAAGATGAAGCTTTCTTT. Amino acids: CASRLDGGQDEAFF.

The chain couples TRBV9 to TRBJ1-3; D is unclear. Germline assignment: CDR1 SGDLS and CDR2 YYNGEE. The CDR3 contains 16 residues. Deletions cut 0 bases from V and 2 bases from J, with 12 bases between. CDR3 residues: CASSVDDLGPGNTIYF. As DNA, the CDR3 is TGTGCCAGCAGCGTAGACGACCTGGGCCCTGGAAACACCATATATTTT. Using reference TRBV9 and TRBJ1-3 for the parts outside the CDR3, the full variable domain is DSGVTQTPKHLITATGQRVTLRCSPRSGDLSVYWYQQSLDQGLQFLIQYYNGEERAKGNILERFSAQQFPDLHSELNLSSLELGDSALYFCASSVDDLGPGNTIYFGEGSWLTVV.

The genes are TRBV7-9 and TRBJ2-7, with D unclear. Germline V CDR1 and CDR2: SEHNR, FQNEAQ (reference sequence). V lost 1 base and J lost 0, with 10 bases in between. CDR3 length: 15 amino acids. As DNA, the CDR3 is TGTGCCAGCAGCTTAGTTATCCCAGGCTCCTACGAGCAGTACTTC. Its protein product is CASSLVIPGSYEQYF.

The chain carries TRBV29-1 and TRBJ1-2; TRBD1 matches at 7 bases. The CDR3 loop spans 12 amino acids. Germline loops: CDR1 SQVTM, CDR2 ANQGSEA. V shed 7 bases, J shed 3 bases, and the junction held 5 bases outside the gene matches. The CDR3 protein is CSGNQGDYGYTF. In nucleotides, the CDR3 is TGCAGCGGTAATCAGGGGGACTATGGCTACACCTTC.

The rearrangement uses TRBV4-2 and TRBJ2-1; D possibly corresponds to TRBD2 (6 bases). The CDR3 totals 17 residues. Trimming left V 1 base short and J 9 bases short, with 22 bases between. Germline CDR1 LGHNA, CDR2 YNFKEQ. CDR3 sequence reads: CASSQVGVGGGSGEQFF. The CDR3 coding sequence is TGTGCCAGCAGCCAAGTTGGCGTCGGGGGAGGTTCAGGTGAGCAGTTCTTC.

The V gene is TRBV24-1, the J gene TRBJ1-5, with TRBD1 identical over 8 bases. CDR1 is KGHDR, CDR2 SFDVKD, per germline. V shed 8 bases and J 1 base; nucleotides not matched to a gene: 21. CDR3 length: 20 amino acids. The CDR3: CATKGQTGAVYWGSNQPQHF. DNA of the CDR3: TGTGCCACCAAAGGGCAGACAGGGGCCGTATACTGGGGGAGCAATCAGCCCCAGCATTTT.

The J gene is TRBJ1-6, the V gene TRBV30; 12 positions match TRBD1. With V trimmed by 2 bases and J by 9 bases, 8 bases remained unmatched. Germline CDR1 GTSNPN, CDR2 SVGIG (reference sequence). The CDR3 length is 16 residues. For the CDR3, the DNA is TGTGCCTGGAGTTCCGGGACAGGGGGCGTCGGTTCACCCCTCCACTTT. Amino acid sequence: CAWSSGTGGVGSPLHF.

CDR3 sequence: CSVVERGGQGARLRYGYTF. In DNA, the CDR3 is TGCAGCGTTGTTGAGAGAGGGGGACAGGGGGCCCGCTTAAGGTATGGCTACACCTTC. The rearrangement joins TRBV29-1 to TRBJ1-2; TRBD1 matches at 12 bases. The germline V gene has CDR1 SQVTM and CDR2 ANQGSEA. The CDR3 runs 19 residues. Trimming removed 4 bases from V and 5 bases from J; junction bases left unmatched: 20.

The V call is TRBV6-1, the J call TRBJ1-1; no clear D gene. Trimming pared 3 bases from V and 9 bases from J, leaving 5 bases between. There are 10 residues in the CDR3. Germline lookup yields CDR1 MNHNS and CDR2 SASEGT. The CDR3 region is CASSEQKAFF. CDR3 nucleotide sequence: TGTGCCAGCAGTGAGCAGAAAGCTTTCTTT.

The chain employs TRBV6-5 and TRBJ2-7; 9 bases are a match to TRBD1. Germline trimming cut 7 bases from V and 2 bases from J; bases unmatched to any gene: 6. Germline V lookup: CDR1 MNHEY, CDR2 SVGAGI. The CDR3 runs to 14 residues. The CDR3 DNA reads as TGTGCCAGCACGGTCGGGACAGGGCCCTACGAGCAGTACTTC. Translating gives CASTVGTGPYEQYF.